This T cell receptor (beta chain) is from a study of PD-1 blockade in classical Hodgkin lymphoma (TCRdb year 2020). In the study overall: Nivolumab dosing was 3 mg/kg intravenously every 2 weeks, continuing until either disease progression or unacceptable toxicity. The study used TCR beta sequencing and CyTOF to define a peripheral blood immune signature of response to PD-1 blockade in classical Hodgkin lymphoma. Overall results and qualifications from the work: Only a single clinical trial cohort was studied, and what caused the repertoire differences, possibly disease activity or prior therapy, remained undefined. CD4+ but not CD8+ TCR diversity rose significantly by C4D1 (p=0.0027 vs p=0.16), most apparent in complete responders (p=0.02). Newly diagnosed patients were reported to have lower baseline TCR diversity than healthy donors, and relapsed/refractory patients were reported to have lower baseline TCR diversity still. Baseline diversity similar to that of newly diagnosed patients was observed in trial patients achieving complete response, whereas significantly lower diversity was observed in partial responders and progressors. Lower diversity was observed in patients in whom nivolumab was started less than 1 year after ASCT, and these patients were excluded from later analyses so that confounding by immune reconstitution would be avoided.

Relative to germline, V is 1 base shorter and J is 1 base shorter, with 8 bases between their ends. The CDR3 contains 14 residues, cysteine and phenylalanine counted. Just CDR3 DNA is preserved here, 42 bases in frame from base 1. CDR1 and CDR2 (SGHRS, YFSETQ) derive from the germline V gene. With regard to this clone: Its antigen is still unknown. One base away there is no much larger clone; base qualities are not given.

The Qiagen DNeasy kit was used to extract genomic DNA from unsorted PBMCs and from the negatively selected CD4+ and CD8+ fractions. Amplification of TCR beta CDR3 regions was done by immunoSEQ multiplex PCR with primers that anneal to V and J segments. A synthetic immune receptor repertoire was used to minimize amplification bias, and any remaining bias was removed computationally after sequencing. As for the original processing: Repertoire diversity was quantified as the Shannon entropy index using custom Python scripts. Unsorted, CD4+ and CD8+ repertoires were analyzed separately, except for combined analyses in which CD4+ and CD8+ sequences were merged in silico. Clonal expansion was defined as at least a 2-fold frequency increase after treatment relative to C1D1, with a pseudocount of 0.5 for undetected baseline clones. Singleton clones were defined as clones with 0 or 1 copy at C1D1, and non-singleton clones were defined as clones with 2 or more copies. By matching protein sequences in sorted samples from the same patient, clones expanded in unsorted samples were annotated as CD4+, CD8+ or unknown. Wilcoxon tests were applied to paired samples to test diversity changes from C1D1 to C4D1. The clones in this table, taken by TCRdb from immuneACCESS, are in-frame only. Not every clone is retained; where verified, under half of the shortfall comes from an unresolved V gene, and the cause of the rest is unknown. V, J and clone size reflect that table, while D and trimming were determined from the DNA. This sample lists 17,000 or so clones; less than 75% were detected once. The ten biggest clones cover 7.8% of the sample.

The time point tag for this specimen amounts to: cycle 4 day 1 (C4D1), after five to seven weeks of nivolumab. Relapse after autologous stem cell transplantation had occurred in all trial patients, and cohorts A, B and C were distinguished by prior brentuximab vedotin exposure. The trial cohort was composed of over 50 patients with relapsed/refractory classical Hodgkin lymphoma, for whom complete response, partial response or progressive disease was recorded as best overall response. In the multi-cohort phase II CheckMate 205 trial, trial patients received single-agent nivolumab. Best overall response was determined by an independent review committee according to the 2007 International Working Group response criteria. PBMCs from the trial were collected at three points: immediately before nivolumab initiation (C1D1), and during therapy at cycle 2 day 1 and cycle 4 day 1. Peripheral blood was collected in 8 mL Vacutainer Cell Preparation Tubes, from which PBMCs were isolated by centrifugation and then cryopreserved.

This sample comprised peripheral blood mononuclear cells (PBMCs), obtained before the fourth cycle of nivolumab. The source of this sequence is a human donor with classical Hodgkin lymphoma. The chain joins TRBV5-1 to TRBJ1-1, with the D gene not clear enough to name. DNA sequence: TGCGCCAGCAGCTTGTCAATGGGGAACACTGAAGCTTTCTTT. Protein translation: CASSLSMGNTEAFF.